Included here is one TCR beta chain sequence, with context. The source of the sample is a study of blood T cells in healthy people across ages. It was with a sample-barcoded 5' primer and a J-beta primer mix that a second PCR of about 6 to 12 cycles was run. Each of the cDNA molecules was tagged by a template-switch adaptor with 12 random nucleotides. TCRdb redid the calling of the 5' RACE reads with MiXCR, one entry per CDR3 protein. The table has fewer than 1 million distinct CDR3 sequences, around 42% seen once. Isolation per sample recovered at least 7 million PBMCs. Unmatched junction bases numbered 5, after V lost 6 bases and J lost 4 bases. CDR3 length equals 15 residues.

Sequenced material: blood. The chain uses TRBV12-3 or TRBV12-4 and TRBJ2-2; 10 bases align to TRBD2. The sequence was collected from a man aged 60 to 75 in good health. CDR3: CASSELAGRTGELFF. For the CDR3, the DNA is TGTGCCAGCAGCGAACTAGCGGGGCGCACCGGGGAGCTGTTTTTT.